This TCR beta chain was sequenced in a study of blood T cell repertoires in COVID-19. About the study: From T cells, B-cell-depleted T cells, or PBMCs came the material, which was cDNA or gDNA.

CDR1 is LNHNV, CDR2 YYDKDF, per germline (reference sequence). The ends lost 9 bases at V and 7 bases at J; junction bases unmatched: 12. The CDR3 has 14 amino acids. The assay was immunoSEQ multiplex PCR, and TCRdb's table has in-frame clones only and misses some. This sample has 200,000 to 300,000 clones, with approximately 86% found just once. This clone turned up a few times. The sequenced material came from peripheral blood. This receptor was taken from a woman in her sixties or seventies with active or convalescent COVID-19. The chain employs TRBV15 and TRBJ2-1, with 7 bases matching TRBD1. The CDR3 DNA sequence: TGTGCCACTAGAACCGACAGGGAAGGGAATGAGCAGTTCTTC. It specifies CATRTDREGNEQFF.